This TCR beta chain originates from a study of blood T cell repertoires in COVID-19. Deletions cut 0 bases from V and 6 bases from J, with 12 bases between. Per the germline V gene, CDR1 is SGHRS and CDR2 is YFSETQ. The CDR3 contains 15 residues. Only in-frame clones appear in the TCRdb table, and some are missing; sequencing was by immunoSEQ multiplex PCR. The sample comprises hundreds of thousands of clones, 85% of which are singletons, and just over 7% rests with the top ten. Sequencing was performed on peripheral blood. The genes are TRBV5-1 and TRBJ1-4; weak D call: TRBD1 (5 bases). This sequence originates from a human donor in a cohort sampled during active COVID-19. The CDR3 DNA reads as TGCGCCAGCAGCTTGGGATCAGGGTGGGATGAAAAACTGTTTTTT. Its protein product is CASSLGSGWDEKLFF.